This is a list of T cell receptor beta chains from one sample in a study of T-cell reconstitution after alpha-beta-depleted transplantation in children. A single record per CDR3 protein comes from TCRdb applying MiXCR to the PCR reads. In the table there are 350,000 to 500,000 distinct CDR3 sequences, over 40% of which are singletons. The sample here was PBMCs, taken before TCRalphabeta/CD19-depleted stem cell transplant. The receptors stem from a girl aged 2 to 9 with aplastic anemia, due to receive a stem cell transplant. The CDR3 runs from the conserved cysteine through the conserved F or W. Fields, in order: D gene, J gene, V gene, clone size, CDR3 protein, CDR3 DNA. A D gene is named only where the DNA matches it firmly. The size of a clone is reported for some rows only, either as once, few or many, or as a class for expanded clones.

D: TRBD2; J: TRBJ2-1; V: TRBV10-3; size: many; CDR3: CAIASGAYNEQFF; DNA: TGTGCCATTGCTAGCGGGGCCTACAATGAGCAGTTCTTC
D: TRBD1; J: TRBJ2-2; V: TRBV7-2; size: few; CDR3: CASRDREDVNTGELFF; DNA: TGTGCCAGCCGGGACAGGGAGGATGTGAACACCGGGGAGCTGTTTTTT
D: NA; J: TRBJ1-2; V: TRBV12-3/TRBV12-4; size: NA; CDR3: CASSFRENYGYTF; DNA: TGTGCCAGCAGTTTCAGGGAGAACTATGGCTACACCTTC
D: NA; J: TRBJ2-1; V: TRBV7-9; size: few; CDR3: CASSSRDSGANEQFF; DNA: TGTGCCAGCAGCTCCCGGGACTCGGGGGCCAATGAGCAGTTCTTC
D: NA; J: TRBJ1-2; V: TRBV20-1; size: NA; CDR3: CSAVATVVPRDYGYTF; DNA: TGCAGTGCCGTAGCCACAGTAGTACCTAGGGACTATGGCTACACCTTC
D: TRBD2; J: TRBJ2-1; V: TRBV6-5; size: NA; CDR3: CASSYPNPLAGGVNEQFF; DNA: TGTGCCAGCAGTTACCCAAACCCCCTAGCGGGGGGGGTCAATGAGCAGTTCTTC
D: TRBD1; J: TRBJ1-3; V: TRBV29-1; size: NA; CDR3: CSVVGTDGNTIYF; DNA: TGCAGCGTTGTCGGGACAGACGGAAACACCATATATTTT
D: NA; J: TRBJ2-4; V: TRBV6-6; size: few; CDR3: CASRGETKNIQYF; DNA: TGTGCCAGCAGGGGGGAGACCAAAAACATTCAGTACTTC
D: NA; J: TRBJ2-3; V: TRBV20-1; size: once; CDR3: CSAAGSREDTQYF; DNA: TGCAGTGCGGCAGGGTCACGCGAAGATACGCAGTATTTT
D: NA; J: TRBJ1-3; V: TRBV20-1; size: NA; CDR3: CSARDPARRNTIYF; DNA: TGCAGTGCTAGAGATCCAGCCAGGAGAAACACCATATATTTT
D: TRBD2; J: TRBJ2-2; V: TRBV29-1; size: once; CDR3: CSVHTSGKNTGELFF; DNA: TGCAGCGTTCACACTAGCGGGAAAAACACCGGGGAGCTGTTTTTT
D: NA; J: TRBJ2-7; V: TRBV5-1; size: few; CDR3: CASSLIVAGEQYF; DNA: TGCGCCAGCAGCTTGATAGTGGCAGGCGAGCAGTACTTC
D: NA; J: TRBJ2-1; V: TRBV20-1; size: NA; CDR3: CSARDLSLALGEQFF; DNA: TGCAGTGCTAGAGATCTCAGTCTAGCGTTGGGGGAGCAGTTCTTC
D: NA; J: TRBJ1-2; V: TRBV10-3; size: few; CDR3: CAISESRNYGYTF; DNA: TGTGCCATCAGTGAGTCGAGGAACTATGGCTACACCTTC
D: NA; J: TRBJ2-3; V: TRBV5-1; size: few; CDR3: CASRLTVASTDTQYF; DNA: TGCGCCAGCAGGTTGACCGTGGCAAGCACAGATACGCAGTATTTT
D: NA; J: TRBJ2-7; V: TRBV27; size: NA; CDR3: CASRGLAASKQYF; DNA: TGTGCCAGCAGGGGGCTAGCTGCATCTAAGCAGTACTTC
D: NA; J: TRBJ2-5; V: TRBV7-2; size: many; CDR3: CASSPMGLGEETQYF; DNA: TGTGCCAGCAGCCCCATGGGGTTAGGGGAAGAGACCCAGTACTTC
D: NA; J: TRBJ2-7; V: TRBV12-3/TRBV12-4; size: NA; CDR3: CASSDRSEQYF; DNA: TGTGCCAGCAGTGACAGGAGCGAGCAGTACTTC
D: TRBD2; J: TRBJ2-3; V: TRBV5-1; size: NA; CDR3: CASSAGLAGDADTQYF; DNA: TGCGCCAGCAGCGCCGGACTAGCGGGAGACGCAGATACGCAGTATTTT
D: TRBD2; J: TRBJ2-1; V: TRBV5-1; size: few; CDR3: CASSPGDYSYNEQFF; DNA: TGCGCCAGCAGCCCGGGGGACTACTCCTACAATGAGCAGTTCTTC
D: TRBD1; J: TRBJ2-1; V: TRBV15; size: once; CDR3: CATSRGTGALSSYNEQFF; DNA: TGTGCCACCAGCAGAGGGACAGGGGCCCTGAGCTCCTACAATGAGCAGTTCTTC
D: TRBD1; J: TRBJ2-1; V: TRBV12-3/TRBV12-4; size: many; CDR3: CASSLTGPYNEQFF; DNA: TGTGCCAGCAGTTTGACAGGGCCCTACAATGAGCAGTTCTTC
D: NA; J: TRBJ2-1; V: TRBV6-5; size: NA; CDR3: CASGRNRDEQFF; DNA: TGTGCCAGCGGGAGGAACAGGGATGAGCAGTTCTTC
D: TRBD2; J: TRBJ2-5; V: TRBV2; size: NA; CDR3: CASNPRGLAVQETQYF; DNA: TGTGCCAGCAATCCAAGAGGACTAGCGGTTCAAGAGACCCAGTACTTC
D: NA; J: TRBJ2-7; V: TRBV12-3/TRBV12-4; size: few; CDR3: CASSKQGANTYEQYF; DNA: TGTGCCAGCAGCAAACAGGGCGCTAATACCTACGAGCAGTACTTC
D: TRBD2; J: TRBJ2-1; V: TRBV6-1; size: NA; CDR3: CASSRISSGSRNEQFF; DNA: TGTGCCAGCAGCCGCATTTCTAGCGGGAGTAGGAATGAGCAGTTCTTC
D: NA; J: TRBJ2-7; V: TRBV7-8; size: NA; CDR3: CASSLPDVALSEQYF; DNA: TGTGCCAGCAGCCTCCCGGACGTGGCCCTTTCCGAGCAGTACTTC
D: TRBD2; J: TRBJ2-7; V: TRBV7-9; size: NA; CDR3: CASSSLAGGRYEQYF; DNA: TGTGCCAGCAGCTCCTTAGCGGGGGGTCGCTACGAGCAGTACTTC
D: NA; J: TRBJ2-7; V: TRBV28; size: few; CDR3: CASSSGSSQAEQYF; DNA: TGTGCCAGCAGCTCCGGGTCCAGTCAGGCCGAGCAGTACTTC
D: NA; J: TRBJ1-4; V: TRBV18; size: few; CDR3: CASSPDQVATNEKLFF; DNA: TGTGCCAGCTCACCGGATCAGGTTGCAACTAATGAAAAACTGTTTTTT
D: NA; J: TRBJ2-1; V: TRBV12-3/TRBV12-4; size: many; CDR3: CASSGRGGYNEQFF; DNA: TGTGCCAGCAGTGGCAGGGGGGGGTACAATGAGCAGTTCTTC
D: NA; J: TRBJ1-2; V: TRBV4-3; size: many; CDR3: CASSQSANYGYTF; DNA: TGCGCCAGCAGCCAATCAGCTAACTATGGCTACACCTTC
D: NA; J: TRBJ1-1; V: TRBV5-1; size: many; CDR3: CASSLKREGTEAFF; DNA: TGCGCCAGCAGCTTGAAAAGGGAGGGCACTGAAGCTTTCTTT
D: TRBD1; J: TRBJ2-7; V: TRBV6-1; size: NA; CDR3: CASSRGQAHEQYF; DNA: TGTGCCAGCAGTAGGGGACAGGCCCACGAGCAGTACTTC
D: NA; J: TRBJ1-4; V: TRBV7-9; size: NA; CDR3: CASSGDLTRGWGEKLFF; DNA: TGTGCCAGCAGCGGGGATTTGACAAGAGGCTGGGGAGAAAAACTGTTTTTT